Below, 4 T cell receptor beta chains from the same sample are listed, as sequenced in a study of cytomegalovirus exposure and HLA in healthy donors. The PCR ran on 60 Vbeta and 13 Jbeta primers. Here immunoSEQ multiplex PCR was the method, and the copy in TCRdb shows in-frame clones only, minus some. The table lists roughly 110,000 clones, approximately 70% of them singletons, with about 0.8% in the top ten. Sample: PBMCs. These receptors all stem from a boy aged 10-17 years in good health and CMV-seronegative.

For the CDR3, the DNA is TGTGCCAGCAGTTACATAAACAATGAGCAGTTCTTC. This encodes CASSYINNEQFF. The chain couples TRBV6-5 to TRBJ2-1, with D unclear. The CDR3 is made up of 12 amino acids. The V end lost 2 bases, the J end lost 5 bases, and 4 bases lay between the germline ends. Germline V gene lookup returns CDR1 MNHEY and CDR2 SVGAGI.

The V and J genes are TRBV28 and TRBJ1-1, with D perhaps matching TRBD1 (6 bases). V was trimmed by 6 bases and J by 9 bases, leaving 20 bases between them. From germline, CDR1 is MDHEN and CDR2 SYDVKM. The CDR3 extends over 14 amino acids. The CDR3 spells CASSPGTSHMKAFF. CDR3 DNA: TGTGCCAGCAGCCCCGGGACAAGCCATATGAAAGCTTTCTTT.

Regarding this clone: Other DNA sequences from this sample encode an identical CDR3 as well. This sequence joins TRBV27 and TRBJ1-6, with D unresolved. Germline CDR1 MNHEY, CDR2 SMNVEV (reference sequence). This CDR3 is 12 amino acids long. The ends were cut back, 5 bases at V and 7 bases at J, with 6 bases in the middle. The CDR3 protein is CASSLRNSPLHF. For the CDR3, the DNA is TGTGCCAGCAGTCTAAGAAATTCACCCCTCCACTTT.

The chain recombines TRBV2 with TRBJ1-1, with 8 positions matching TRBD1. Per germline, CDR1 SNHLY and CDR2 FYNNEI. The CDR3 runs to 15 residues. Losses at the gene ends were 5 bases for V and 6 bases for J; bases not matched to a gene: 11. Here the CDR3 reads CASSNLGQGKAEAFF. The CDR3 region has the DNA TGTGCCAGCAGTAACTTAGGACAGGGAAAGGCTGAAGCTTTCTTT.